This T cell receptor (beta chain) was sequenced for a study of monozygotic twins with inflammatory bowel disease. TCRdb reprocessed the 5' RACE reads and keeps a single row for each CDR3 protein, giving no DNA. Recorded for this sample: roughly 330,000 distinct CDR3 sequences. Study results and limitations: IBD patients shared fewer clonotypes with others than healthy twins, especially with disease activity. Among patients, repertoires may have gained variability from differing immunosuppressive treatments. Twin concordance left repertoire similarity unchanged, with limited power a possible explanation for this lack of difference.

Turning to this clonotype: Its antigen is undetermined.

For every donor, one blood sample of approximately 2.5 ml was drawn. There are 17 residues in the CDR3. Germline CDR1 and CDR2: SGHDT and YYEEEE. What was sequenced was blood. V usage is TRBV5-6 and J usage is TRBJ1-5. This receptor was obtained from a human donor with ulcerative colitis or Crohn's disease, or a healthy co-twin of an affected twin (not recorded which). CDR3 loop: CASSLSGQGFWGQPQHF. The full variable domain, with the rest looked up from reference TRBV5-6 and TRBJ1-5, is DAGVTQSPTHLIKTRGQQVTLRCSPKSGHDTVSWYQQALGQGPQFIFQYYEEEERQRGNFPDRFSGHQFPNYSSELNVNALLLGDSALYLCASSLSGQGFWGQPQHFGDGTRLSIL.